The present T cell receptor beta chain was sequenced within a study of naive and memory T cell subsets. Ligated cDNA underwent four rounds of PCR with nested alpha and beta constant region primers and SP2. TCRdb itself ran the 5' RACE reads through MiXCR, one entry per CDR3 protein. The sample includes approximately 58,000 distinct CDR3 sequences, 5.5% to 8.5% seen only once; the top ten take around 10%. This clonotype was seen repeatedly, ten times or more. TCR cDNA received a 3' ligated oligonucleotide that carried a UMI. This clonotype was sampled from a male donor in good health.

The DNA for the CDR3 is TGTGCCAGCAGTGACACCCGACAGGGGGCTGAGGAGCAGTACTTC. It yields the protein CASSDTRQGAEEQYF. V usage is TRBV6-1 and J usage is TRBJ2-7; 10 positions match TRBD1. The CDR3 covers 15 residues. Germline V gene lookup returns CDR1 MNHNS and CDR2 SASEGT. After removal of 3 bases from V and 7 bases from J, the junction contained 9 bases not matched to a gene.